The next 23 T cell receptor beta chains were all read from a single sample in a study of blood T cell dynamics during melanoma immunotherapy. Sequenced by immunoSEQ multiplex PCR; TCRdb stores in-frame clones only, minus some. The sample lists 6,300 or so clones; about nine tenths were seen once. Time point given: pre-treatment baseline. Sequencing was performed on cell-free DNA from blood, taken from a patient treated with checkpoint blockade. Every receptor here comes from a human donor with melanoma.

The V gene is TRBV9, the J gene TRBJ2-2, with D unclear. This CDR3 is built from 17 residues. Trimming stripped 2 bases from V and 2 bases from J, with 16 bases between. Looked up from germline, CDR1 is SGDLS and CDR2 is YYNGEE. CDR3 DNA: TGTGCCAGCAGCGTTGGTACAGTTACTCAAAACACCGGGGAGCTGTTTTTT. This encodes CASSVGTVTQNTGELFF.

The V and J genes are TRBV6-6 and TRBJ2-5, with 9 bases lining up with TRBD2. The CDR3 is 14 residues long. Trimming took 6 bases from V and 3 from J; bases not matched to a gene: 5. Germline V gene lookup returns CDR1 MNHNY and CDR2 SVGAGI (reference sequence). The CDR3 reads CASSTAGGEETQYF. CDR3 sequence (DNA): TGTGCCAGCAGCACCGCGGGGGGGGAAGAGACCCAGTACTTC.

The V and J genes are TRBV10-3 and TRBJ1-5, with 8 bases that match TRBD1. The J segment lost 4 bases and the V segment lost 5 bases, leaving 1 base of the junction unmatched. This CDR3 is built from 13 residues. CDR1 and CDR2 (germline): ENHRY, SYGVKD. DNA for the CDR3: TGTGCCATCAGTAGACAGGGGAATCAGCCCCAGCATTTT. Translating gives CAISRQGNQPQHF.

The chain uses TRBV5-1 and TRBJ2-3; D remains unclear. CDR1 is SGHRS, CDR2 YFSETQ, per germline. This CDR3 comprises 11 residues. Trimming took off 4 bases at V and 5 bases at J, with 5 bases between the two ends. In nucleotides, the CDR3 is TGCGCCAGCAGCCAATTAGATACGCAGTATTTT. Protein: CASSQLDTQYF.

The chain uses TRBV5-4 and TRBJ2-7; possible D gene TRBD2, 7 bases. This CDR3 has 13 residues. Germline V gene data show CDR1 as SGHNT and CDR2 as YYREEE (reference sequence). Trimming removed 4 bases from V and 12 bases from J, with 20 bases in between. The CDR3 here is CASSTPGGLQAYF. Here the CDR3 DNA reads TGTGCCAGCAGCACCCCGGGGGGCCTCCAAGCGTACTTC.

The chain combines TRBV7-2 with TRBJ2-3; 7 bases map to TRBD2. V lost 4 bases and J lost 13; bases outside the gene matches: 5. Germline loops: CDR1 SGHTA, CDR2 FQGNSA. This CDR3 is 11 amino acids long. CDR3 bases: TGTGCCAGCAGCTCATTAGCGGGCGAGTATTTT. Translated: CASSSLAGEYF.

This clone was seen just once. The V call is TRBV19, the J call TRBJ2-7; possibly TRBD2 for D (5 bases). V was cut by 3 bases and J by 0 bases, with 9 bases left in between. This CDR3 spans 14 amino acids. CDR1 and CDR2 from the germline V gene are LNHDA and SQIVND (reference sequence). CDR3: CASSITGLSYEQYF. In nucleotides, the CDR3 is TGTGCCAGTAGTATCACCGGACTCTCCTACGAGCAGTACTTC.

The V call is TRBV15, the J call TRBJ2-7, with 10 positions matching TRBD2. From germline, CDR1 is LNHNV and CDR2 YYDKDF (reference sequence). Losses at the gene ends were 3 bases for V and 7 bases for J; bases not matched to a gene: 15. The CDR3 covers 17 residues. The CDR3 is CATSSASGALAGAEQYF. CDR3 coding DNA: TGTGCCACCAGCAGTGCCTCAGGGGCGCTAGCGGGGGCTGAGCAGTACTTC. The complete variable domain, with remaining parts taken from reference TRBV15 and TRBJ2-7, reads DAMVIQNPRYQVTQFGKPVTLSCSQTLNHNVMYWYQQKSSQAPKLLFHYYDKDFNNEADTPDNFQSRRPNTSFCFLDIRSPGLGDTAMYLCATSSASGALAGAEQYFGPGTRLTVT.

The gene calls are TRBV10-3 and TRBJ2-7; TRBD1 matches 7 bases. Trimming removed 10 bases from V and 0 bases from J; junction bases left unmatched: 6. The CDR3 totals 13 residues. CDR1 and CDR2 from the germline V gene are ENHRY and SYGVKD. CDR3: CATGTESSYEQYF. CDR3 nucleotide sequence: TGTGCCACAGGGACAGAAAGCTCCTACGAGCAGTACTTC.

V usage is TRBV25-1 and J usage is TRBJ1-4, with 7 bases identical to TRBD1. Germline V gene lookup returns CDR1 MGHDK and CDR2 SYGVNS. With V trimmed by 8 bases and J by 8 bases, 11 bases remained unmatched. This CDR3 is built from 14 residues. CDR3 coding DNA: TGTGCCAGCGGACGGACAGAGGGGGCGGAAAAACTGTTTTTT. This translates into CASGRTEGAEKLFF.

This chain links TRBV7-6 with TRBJ2-3; D is unclear. The CDR3 loop spans 14 amino acids. The V end lost 3 bases, the J end lost 2 bases, and 9 bases lay between the germline ends. Germline loops: CDR1 SGHVS, CDR2 FNYEAQ. Written as DNA, the CDR3 is TGTGCCAGCAGCTTGCGGTTTGCCACAGATACGCAGTATTTT. Translation: CASSLRFATDTQYF.

The V gene is TRBV19, the J gene TRBJ2-6; tentative D call: TRBD2 (5 bases). V shed 5 bases and J shed 0 bases, with 11 bases lying between them. The germline CDR1 and CDR2 sequences are LNHDA and SQIVND (reference sequence). The CDR3 is 16 residues long. The CDR3 coding sequence is TGTGCCAGTAGTTCCCACGGGAACTCTGGGGCCAACGTCCTGACTTTC. Amino acids: CASSSHGNSGANVLTF.

The V gene is TRBV19, the J gene TRBJ2-6; D is perhaps TRBD1 (6 bases). V was cut by 3 bases and J by 0 bases, with 15 bases left in between. Germline V gives CDR1 LNHDA, CDR2 SQIVND (reference sequence). The CDR3 is 18 amino acids. CDR3 bases: TGTGCCAGTAGTATCGGGGAGACAGGACTCTCTGGGGCCAACGTCCTGACTTTC. This encodes CASSIGETGLSGANVLTF.

The CDR3 DNA reads as TGTGCCAGCAGTTTAGGACAGACGTTAGCCAAAAACATTCAGTACTTC. Amino acids: CASSLGQTLAKNIQYF. The chain uses TRBV6-6 and TRBJ2-4, with D perhaps matching TRBD1 (6 bases). The V gene lost 4 bases and the J gene lost 0 bases, with 13 bases spanning the gap. The CDR3 is made up of 16 amino acids. The germline CDR1 and CDR2 sequences are MNHNY and SVGAGI (reference sequence).

The chain carries TRBV29-1 and TRBJ1-1, with a possible D match to TRBD1 (6 bases). The V gene lost 5 bases and the J gene lost 3 bases, with 10 bases spanning the gap. CDR3 length: 12 amino acids. The germline gives CDR1 SQVTM, CDR2 ANQGSEA. The CDR3 loop reads CSVTGFDTEAFF. The CDR3 DNA sequence: TGCAGCGTTACAGGGTTTGACACTGAAGCTTTCTTT.

The chain recombines TRBV2 with TRBJ2-7, with 7 bases lining up with TRBD1. This CDR3 spans 15 amino acids. In germline, CDR1 is SNHLY, CDR2 FYNNEI. The trim removed 6 bases at V and 2 bases at J, leaving 10 bases unmatched. The DNA for the CDR3 is TGTGCCAGCAGCACGACAGGGTCCAAGACCTACGAGCAGTACTTC. Its translation: CASSTTGSKTYEQYF. Full variable domain (missing parts from reference TRBV2 and TRBJ2-7): EPEVTQTPSHQVTQMGQEVILRCVPISNHLYFYWYRQILGQKVEFLVSFYNNEISEKSEIFDDQFSVERPDGSNFTLKIRSTKLEDSAMYFCASSTTGSKTYEQYFGPGTRLTVT.

V usage is TRBV4-2 and J usage is TRBJ2-7; D perhaps matches TRBD2 (7 bases). From germline, CDR1 is LGHNA and CDR2 YNFKEQ. The CDR3 is 16 residues long. The V end was cut by 7 bases, the J end by 3 bases, with 22 bases between. This CDR3 is CASKSVGGASDYEQYF. The CDR3 nucleotides are TGTGCCAGCAAATCTGTAGGGGGGGCTAGCGACTACGAGCAGTACTTC.

J is TRBJ2-5 and V is TRBV7-9; either TRBD1 or TRBD2 may supply D (5 bases each). The tail of the sequence fits TRBJ2-7 better, so the J call may be wrong. Germline V gives CDR1 SEHNR, CDR2 FQNEAQ (reference sequence). The CDR3 has 14 amino acids. Here the CDR3 reads CASSPGTLTYEQYF. The CDR3 bases are TGTGCCAGCAGCCCCGGGACCCTAACCTACGAGCAGTACTTC.

The gene calls are TRBV5-1 and TRBJ1-1, with D uncertain. Germline-derived CDR1 and CDR2 are SGHRS and YFSETQ. V dropped 4 bases and J dropped 1 base, with 11 bases sitting between them. The CDR3 spans 14 residues. CDR3 sequence reads: CASSPETPNTEAFF. The CDR3 coding sequence is TGCGCCAGCAGCCCGGAGACTCCGAACACTGAAGCTTTCTTT.

The DNA of the CDR3 is TGTGCCATCAGTGAGTCGCCTAGGGCGGACTTGGGGACCCAGTACTTC. Amino acid sequence: CAISESPRADLGTQYF. The V call is TRBV10-3, the J call TRBJ2-5, with D possibly TRBD2 on 5 matching bases. The length of the CDR3 is 16 residues. Trimming pared 0 bases from V and 7 bases from J, leaving 18 bases between. The germline CDR1 and CDR2 sequences are ENHRY and SYGVKD.

V usage is TRBV28 and J usage is TRBJ2-7; 13 positions agree with TRBD2. Germline V gives CDR1 MDHEN, CDR2 SYDVKM. CDR3 length: 16 amino acids. The junction had 8 bases not matched to a gene; V was cut back by 6 bases and J by 3 bases. CDR3 region: CASSRPGLAGNYEQYF. For the CDR3, the DNA is TGTGCCAGCAGCCGCCCGGGACTAGCGGGAAACTACGAGCAGTACTTC.

The rearrangement joins TRBV20-1 to TRBJ2-5; no definite D call. The CDR3 length is 11 residues. V was trimmed by 3 bases and J by 0 bases, leaving 2 bases between them. The germline gives CDR1 DFQATT, CDR2 SNEGSKA (reference sequence). The DNA of the CDR3 is TGCAGTGCTAGCTACCAAGAGACCCAGTACTTC. Translating it yields CSASYQETQYF.

This clone has just one count. The chain carries TRBV19 and TRBJ1-2; 7 bases align to TRBD1. The germline V gene has CDR1 LNHDA and CDR2 SQIVND (reference sequence). J gave up 7 bases and V 3 bases, and 5 bases lay outside the gene matches. The CDR3 contains 13 residues. CDR3 nucleotide sequence: TGTGCCAGTAGTATGGGAGGGGGCGTTGGCTACACCTTC. This translates into CASSMGGGVGYTF.